The rows below give T cell receptor beta chains drawn from one sample of a study of blood T cell repertoires in COVID-19. Only in-frame clones appear in the TCRdb table, and some are missing; sequencing was by immunoSEQ multiplex PCR. The repertoire holds 200,000 to 250,000 clones, around four fifths seen once, with 10% to 13% in the top ten. The sample comprised peripheral blood. Source of these receptors: a woman aged 80 or older with COVID-19, enrolled during active disease. The CDR3 runs from the conserved cysteine through the conserved F or W. A D gene is named only where the DNA matches it firmly. The listing skips clone size in some rows; elsewhere it reads once, few, many or a size class.

v_call,clone_size,j_call,d_call,cdr3_aa,cdr3_nt
TRBV5-1,NA,TRBJ1-4,TRBD1,CASSFQGQGTNEKLFF,TGCGCCAGCAGCTTTCAGGGACAGGGCACGAATGAAAAACTGTTTTTT
TRBV7-9,NA,TRBJ1-4,TRBD1,CASSRTGATNEKLFF,TGTGCCAGCAGCCGGACAGGGGCCACTAATGAAAAACTGTTTTTT
TRBV9,NA,TRBJ2-1,NA,CASSVEGSGKGYNEQFF,TGTGCCAGCAGCGTAGAGGGTAGCGGTAAGGGCTACAATGAGCAGTTCTTC
TRBV5-4,NA,TRBJ2-5,NA,CASSSDGGGGETQYF,TGTGCCAGCAGCTCGGACGGTGGAGGAGGTGAGACCCAGTACTTC
TRBV20-1,NA,TRBJ1-1,NA,CSVSRTEAFF,TGCAGTGTCTCCCGCACTGAAGCTTTCTTT
TRBV6-2/TRBV6-3,NA,TRBJ1-2,TRBD1,CASSDQQGNYGYTF,TGTGCCAGCAGTGATCAACAGGGGAACTATGGCTACACCTTC
TRBV5-1,NA,TRBJ2-5,TRBD2,CASSLGSGALQETQYF,TGCGCCAGCAGCTTGGGGAGCGGGGCCCTCCAAGAGACCCAGTACTTC
TRBV3-1/TRBV3-2,NA,TRBJ1-3,NA,CASSRTGSGASGNTIYF,TGTGCCAGCAGCCGAACAGGGTCCGGAGCCTCTGGAAACACCATATATTTT
TRBV4-2,NA,TRBJ1-1,TRBD1,CASSRPRTGGNTEAFF,TGTGCCAGCAGCCGCCCTCGGACAGGGGGCAACACTGAAGCTTTCTTT
TRBV28,NA,TRBJ1-6,NA,CASRQGLNNSPLHF,TGTGCCAGCAGGCAGGGGTTAAATAATTCACCCCTCCACTTT
TRBV15,NA,TRBJ1-2,NA,CATSRGADRANYGYTF,TGTGCCACCAGCAGAGGCGCGGACAGAGCTAACTATGGCTACACCTTC
TRBV3-1/TRBV3-2,NA,TRBJ2-3,TRBD2,CASSQGSGGNTDTQYF,TGTGCCAGCAGCCAGGGTAGCGGGGGAAACACAGATACGCAGTATTTT
TRBV19,NA,TRBJ2-5,TRBD1,CASSHRTGQETQYF,TGTGCCAGTAGTCACCGGACAGGTCAAGAGACCCAGTACTTC
TRBV3-1/TRBV3-2,NA,TRBJ1-6,NA,CASSQSDNSPLHF,TGTGCCAGCAGCCAGTCCGATAATTCACCCCTCCACTTT
TRBV5-1,NA,TRBJ1-2,NA,CASSPFEAPNYGYTF,TGCGCCAGCAGCCCCTTCGAGGCCCCCAACTATGGCTACACCTTC
TRBV19,NA,TRBJ1-4,TRBD1,CASSSLGTGGEKLFF,TGTGCCAGTAGTTCCCTCGGGACAGGGGGCGAAAAACTGTTTTTT
TRBV4-2,NA,TRBJ2-1,TRBD2,CASSHTSGGDEQFF,TGTGCCAGCAGCCACACTAGCGGGGGGGATGAGCAGTTCTTC
TRBV24-1,NA,TRBJ1-2,NA,CATSDSRDSLRRRYTF,TGTGCCACCAGTGATTCCCGTGATAGCCTCCGGAGACGCTACACCTTC
TRBV12-3/TRBV12-4,NA,TRBJ2-5,NA,CASSPRVETQYF,TGTGCCAGCAGCCCCCGAGTAGAGACCCAGTACTTC
TRBV6-5,NA,TRBJ1-5,TRBD1,CASGTGTGNQPQHF,TGTGCCAGCGGGACCGGGACAGGTAATCAGCCCCAGCATTTT
TRBV7-2,NA,TRBJ1-4,NA,CASSPQNPGEKLFF,TGTGCCAGCAGCCCACAGAACCCTGGGGAAAAACTGTTTTTT
TRBV29-1,NA,TRBJ1-5,NA,CSVEERRVNQPQHF,TGCAGCGTTGAAGAGCGGCGGGTAAATCAGCCCCAGCATTTT
TRBV28,NA,TRBJ1-1,TRBD1,CATGQGLGTEAFF,TGTGCCACTGGACAGGGGTTGGGCACTGAAGCTTTCTTT
TRBV7-2,NA,TRBJ2-5,NA,CASSSRETQYF,TGTGCCAGCAGCTCGAGGGAGACCCAGTACTTC
TRBV19,few,TRBJ2-2,NA,CASSMRRTGELFF,TGTGCCAGTAGTATGCGGAGAACCGGGGAGCTGTTTTTT
TRBV6-2/TRBV6-3,NA,TRBJ1-3,NA,CASSYSRRYSGNTIYF,TGTGCCAGCAGTTACTCGAGGAGGTACTCTGGAAACACCATATATTTT
TRBV28,NA,TRBJ2-2,TRBD1,CASRSDRGNTGELFF,TGTGCCAGCAGGTCGGACAGGGGGAACACCGGGGAGCTGTTTTTT
TRBV6-5,NA,TRBJ2-1,NA,CASSYSSLGGDNEQFF,TGTGCCAGCAGTTACTCGAGCTTAGGGGGGGACAATGAGCAGTTCTTC
TRBV28,NA,TRBJ1-6,TRBD1,CASSQQGPDNSPLHF,TGTGCCAGCAGCCAACAGGGGCCGGATAATTCACCCCTCCACTTT
TRBV19,NA,TRBJ1-4,NA,CASKENEKLFF,TGTGCCAGTAAGGAGAATGAAAAACTGTTTTTT
TRBV6-5,NA,TRBJ1-5,TRBD1,CASSPRQGYNQPQHF,TGTGCCAGTTCCCCGAGACAGGGCTACAATCAGCCCCAGCATTTT
TRBV10-3,NA,TRBJ2-2,TRBD1,CAINPGTANTGELFF,TGTGCCATCAATCCCGGGACAGCGAACACCGGGGAGCTGTTTTTT
TRBV5-4,NA,TRBJ2-3,NA,CASSLKQTDTQYF,TGTGCCAGCAGCTTGAAACAGACAGATACGCAGTATTTT
TRBV28,NA,TRBJ2-7,NA,CASSLFPVHEQYF,TGTGCCAGCAGTTTATTTCCTGTCCACGAGCAGTACTTC
TRBV6-5,NA,TRBJ1-1,NA,CASSYGRERAVAAFF,TGTGCCAGCAGTTACGGGCGGGAAAGGGCGGTAGCAGCTTTCTTT
TRBV19,NA,TRBJ2-5,TRBD1,CASSVLGQGQETQYF,TGTGCCAGTAGTGTCTTGGGACAGGGTCAGGAGACCCAGTACTTC
TRBV28,NA,TRBJ1-3,TRBD1,CASSSRTGRNTIYF,TGTGCCAGCAGCTCAAGGACAGGTAGAAACACCATATATTTT
TRBV2,NA,TRBJ1-2,TRBD1,CASRGWTGHGPF,TGTGCCAGCCGAGGTTGGACAGGCCACGGCCCCTTC
TRBV7-2,NA,TRBJ2-7,TRBD2,CASSPTSGGHYEQYF,TGTGCCAGCAGCCCGACTAGCGGGGGCCATTACGAGCAGTACTTC
TRBV16,NA,TRBJ1-2,NA,CASSQAINYGYTF,TGTGCCAGCAGCCAAGCGATTAACTATGGCTACACCTTC
TRBV6-5,NA,TRBJ1-5,TRBD1,CASRKGQGNNQPQHF,TGTGCCAGCAGGAAAGGACAGGGGAACAATCAGCCCCAGCATTTT
TRBV19,few,TRBJ1-4,NA,CASSTDRSPNEKLFF,TGTGCCAGTAGTACAGACAGATCTCCGAATGAAAAACTGTTTTTT
TRBV11-2,NA,TRBJ1-5,NA,CASSLDSIQPQHF,TGTGCCAGCAGCTTAGATAGTATACAGCCCCAGCATTTT
TRBV28,NA,TRBJ1-5,TRBD1,CASSSLTGGEQPQHF,TGTGCCAGCAGTTCCCTGACAGGGGGCGAACAGCCCCAGCATTTT